What follows are 15 T cell receptor beta chains derived from one specimen sequenced in a study of cytomegalovirus exposure and HLA in healthy donors. PCR involved 60 Vbeta and 13 Jbeta primers. Profiling relied on immunoSEQ multiplex PCR, and the TCRdb table lists in-frame clones only, not all of them. In the table there are roughly 100,000 clones, approximately 76% of which are singletons. The sequencing sample was made of PBMCs. Receptors were obtained from a man between 35 and 55 years old in good health and CMV-seronegative.

As concerns this clone: One junction end disagrees with the germline gene, perhaps due to a read error. The chain is built from TRBV7-2 and TRBJ1-5, with D unclear. From germline, CDR1 is SGHTA and CDR2 FQGNSA. The CDR3 has 13 amino acids. CDR3 region: CASRQLSTQPQHF. In nucleotides, the CDR3 is TGTGCCAGCAGGCAACTTAGCACTCAGCCCCAGCATTTT.

The chain employs TRBV28 and TRBJ2-5; 8 bases agree with TRBD2. The CDR3 is 16 amino acids. V lost 3 bases, J lost 4 bases, and 10 bases stayed unmatched. From germline, CDR1 is MDHEN and CDR2 SYDVKM. The CDR3 nucleotides are TGTGCCAGCAGTTTCTTTCCGGGGGGGCAAGGAGAGACCCAGTACTTC. Protein product: CASSFFPGGQGETQYF.

This chain joins TRBV2 and TRBJ2-3; no definite D call. CDR3 length equals 13 residues. Germline V gives CDR1 SNHLY, CDR2 FYNNEI. Trimming shortened V by 6 bases and J by 1 base, and 8 bases separated the two germline ends. CDR3 in DNA: TGTGCCAGCAGGCTTGAGCGCACAGATACGCAGTATTTT. The encoded protein is CASRLERTDTQYF.

This clone was recorded only once. The chain recombines TRBV5-1 with TRBJ2-7; 12 bases are a match to TRBD2. The CDR3 covers 15 residues. CDR1 SGHRS and CDR2 YFSETQ come from the germline V gene. The V segment lost 0 bases and the J segment 5 bases; nucleotides outside the gene matches: 3. The CDR3 loop reads CASSLGLAGVNEQYF. The CDR3 DNA sequence: TGCGCCAGCAGCTTGGGACTAGCGGGGGTGAACGAGCAGTACTTC.

The CDR3 reads CASSPGGAGPQETQYF. The CDR3 DNA reads TGTGCCAGCAGTCCAGGGGGCGCGGGGCCACAAGAGACCCAGTACTTC. The rearrangement links TRBV5-8 to TRBJ2-5; 8 bases line up with TRBD1. The length of the CDR3 is 16 residues. The ends lost 5 bases at V and 2 bases at J; junction bases unmatched: 11. CDR1 and CDR2 (germline): SGHTS, YDEGEE.

The chain uses TRBV18 and TRBJ1-6, with 10 bases fitting TRBD1. The CDR3 sequence is 14 residues long. The germline V gene has CDR1 KGHSH and CDR2 LQKENI. The J segment lost 10 bases and the V segment lost 6 bases, leaving 6 bases of the junction unmatched. CDR3 amino acids: CASSPTGGWSPLHF. The DNA for the CDR3 is TGTGCCAGCTCTCCGACAGGGGGCTGGTCACCCCTCCACTTT. Complete variable domain (other parts from reference TRBV18 and TRBJ1-6): NAGVMQNPRHLVRRRGQEARLRCSPMKGHSHVYWYRQLPEEGLKFMVYLQKENIIDESGMPKERFSAEFPKEGPSILRIQQVVRGDSAAYFCASSPTGGWSPLHFGNGTRLTVT.

The J gene is TRBJ1-1, the V gene TRBV30, with D uncertain. This CDR3 comprises 13 residues. V was clipped by 5 bases and J by 1 base, with 11 bases between them. CDR1 and CDR2 (germline): GTSNPN, SVGIG (reference sequence). CDR3 amino acids: CAWAKSGNTEAFF. In DNA form, the CDR3 reads TGTGCCTGGGCGAAATCGGGGAACACTGAAGCTTTCTTT.

V usage is TRBV6-1 and J usage is TRBJ1-2; a possible D gene is TRBD1 (5 bases). V gave up 0 bases and J gave up 1 base, with 9 bases separating them. The germline CDR1 and CDR2 sequences are MNHNS and SASEGT. This CDR3 has 15 residues. Here the CDR3 reads CASSEALQGNYGYTF. The CDR3 DNA follows: TGTGCCAGCAGTGAAGCGCTTCAGGGTAACTATGGCTACACCTTC.

The genes are TRBV9 and TRBJ2-2; a weak D match, TRBD1 (5 bases). V shed 6 bases and J shed 1 base, with 13 bases lying between them. The CDR3 is 15 amino acids. The V gene's germline CDR1 is SGDLS and CDR2 YYNGEE. The CDR3 sequence: CASTPRQGNTGELFF. The CDR3 DNA sequence: TGTGCCAGCACCCCGAGGCAGGGGAACACCGGGGAGCTGTTTTTT.

This chain joins TRBV6-5 and TRBJ2-5; D remains ambiguous. Trimming took off 6 bases at V and 5 bases at J, with 16 bases between the two ends. The germline V gene encodes CDR1 MNHEY and CDR2 SVGAGI. CDR3 size: 14 residues. The CDR3 bases are TGTGCCAGCAGGGCCTCCCTAGGTAGGGAGACCCAGTACTTC. Its protein product is CASRASLGRETQYF.

The chain joins TRBV7-9 to TRBJ2-2, with 7 bases identical to TRBD1. J gave up 8 bases and V 6 bases, and 9 bases lay outside the gene matches. CDR3 length: 14 amino acids. The germline V gene has CDR1 SEHNR and CDR2 FQNEAQ (reference sequence). The CDR3 DNA reads TGTGCCAGCAGAGGACAGGCCCGGAAAGGGGAGCTGTTTTTT. As protein: CASRGQARKGELFF.

This clone turned up a few times. This rearrangement joins TRBV18 to TRBJ1-6, with 7 bases aligning to TRBD1. Germline V gene data show CDR1 as KGHSH and CDR2 as LQKENI. V was clipped by 6 bases and J by 10 bases; unmatched bases: 9. This CDR3 has 14 residues. CDR3 in DNA: TGTGCCAGCTCCGCTGCACCGGGACAGTCACCCCTCCACTTT. Protein product: CASSAAPGQSPLHF.

The chain recombines TRBV7-9 with TRBJ1-4; possibly TRBD1 for D (6 bases). CDR3 length: 15 amino acids. From germline, CDR1 is SEHNR and CDR2 FQNEAQ (reference sequence). V lost 5 bases to trimming and J lost 3 bases, with 13 bases between them. The CDR3 DNA sequence: TGTGCCAGCAGCAACCCAGGGGCGGCTAATGAAAAACTGTTTTTT. It codes for CASSNPGAANEKLFF.

This clone was counted between two and nine times. V is TRBV19 and J is TRBJ1-1; 8 nucleotides match TRBD1. J was trimmed by 6 bases and V by 9 bases; bases with no gene match: 15. Germline CDR1 LNHDA, CDR2 SQIVND (reference sequence). The CDR3 extends over 15 amino acids. The CDR3 is CASLNHRGWTPEAFF. In DNA, the CDR3 is TGTGCCAGCCTCAATCACAGGGGGTGGACCCCTGAAGCTTTCTTT.

This chain uses TRBV11-1 with TRBJ2-5; D perhaps matches TRBD2 (5 bases). Germline CDR1 and CDR2: SGHAT and FQDESV (reference sequence). CDR3 size: 11 residues. The ends were cut back, 6 bases at V and 7 bases at J, with 9 bases in the middle. The DNA for the CDR3 is TGTGCCAGCAGGGACGAGGGGACCCAGTACTTC. Translated: CASRDEGTQYF.